These 14 T cell receptor beta chains share one sample of origin, sequenced in a study of CD8+CD57+ T cells in acquired aplastic anemia. Patients picked for sequencing had shown CD8+CD57+ cell expansion detected by flow cytometry. The template used for profiling TCR beta VDJ and CDR3 was genomic DNA. TCRdb re-called the reads with MiXCR, one entry per CDR3 protein. Of 200,000 or so distinct CDR3 sequences listed, approximately 51% are singletons. Sequenced material: sorted CD4+, CD8+, or CD8+CD57+ T cells (not recorded which) from PBMCs. These receptors all stem from a human donor with aplastic anemia.

The V and J genes are TRBV28 and TRBJ2-1; weak D call: TRBD1 (5 bases). Between the trimmed V and J ends, which lost 6 bases and 9 bases, there was a span of 21 bases. Germline-derived CDR1 and CDR2 are MDHEN and SYDVKM. This CDR3 spans 15 amino acids. The CDR3 region has the DNA TGTGCCAGCAGGCCCAGTCAGGGTGCGTCCGGTGAGCAGTTCTTC. Its protein is CASRPSQGASGEQFF. Variable domain in full (rest from reference TRBV28 and TRBJ2-1): DVKVTQSSRYLVKRTGEKVFLECVQDMDHENMFWYRQDPGLGLRLIYFSYDVKMKEKGDIPEGYSVSREKKERFSLILESASTNQTSMYLCASRPSQGASGEQFFGPGTRLTVL.

This chain links TRBV7-6 with TRBJ1-6, with a weak D call TRBD1 (6 bases). The CDR3 has 15 residues. Germline assignment: CDR1 SGHVS and CDR2 FNYEAQ. Trimming stripped 5 bases from V and 9 bases from J, with 17 bases between. The CDR3 DNA reads as TGTGCCAGCAGCCCAACGCCCGGACAGACTTCACCCCTCCACTTT. Protein: CASSPTPGQTSPLHF.

Only a few counts were recorded for this clonotype. The V and J genes are TRBV5-1 and TRBJ2-2; tentative D call: TRBD2 (5 bases). This CDR3 region has 13 residues. Germline-derived CDR1 and CDR2 are SGHRS and YFSETQ. V lost 4 bases and J lost 3, with 7 bases in between. This CDR3 is CASSPGDTGELFF. CDR3 nucleotides: TGCGCCAGCAGCCCCGGGGACACCGGGGAGCTGTTTTTT.

The chain couples TRBV12-3 or TRBV12-4 to TRBJ1-6, with 7 bases that match TRBD1. V shed 7 bases, J shed 6 bases, and the junction held 9 bases outside the gene matches. CDR3 length: 15 residues. The CDR3: CASMRAGTANSPLHF. The CDR3 nucleotides read TGTGCCAGCATGAGGGCCGGGACAGCTAATTCACCCCTCCACTTT.

The V and J genes are TRBV7-9 and TRBJ2-1; no clear D. Germline V lookup: CDR1 SEHNR, CDR2 FQNEAQ (reference sequence). V dropped 4 bases and J dropped 0 bases, with 10 bases sitting between them. This CDR3 region has 15 residues. The CDR3 DNA sequence: TGTGCCAGCAGCTCTTATAAAAGCTCCTACAATGAGCAGTTCTTC. Amino acid sequence: CASSSYKSSYNEQFF.

The chain joins TRBV2 to TRBJ1-6; D remains ambiguous. This CDR3 spans 14 amino acids. Germline V gene sequence: CDR1 SNHLY, CDR2 FYNNEI. In DNA, the CDR3 is TGTGCTTTTAGGGCGAGCTCCTATAATTCACCCCTCCACTTT. It translates to CAFRASSYNSPLHF.

This sequence joins TRBV7-9 and TRBJ2-3; TRBD1 matches 8 bases. With 3 bases clipped from V and 1 base from J, the junction kept 12 bases outside the gene matches. This CDR3 comprises 18 residues. Germline V lookup: CDR1 SEHNR, CDR2 FQNEAQ (reference sequence). In DNA form, the CDR3 reads TGTGCCAGCAGCTTCAAGTACGGCAGGGGGCTGGGCACAGATACGCAGTATTTT. Its translation: CASSFKYGRGLGTDTQYF.

On this clonotype itself: The CDR3 end shows no conserved phenylalanine or tryptophan, and so a read error is likely. The chain carries TRBV25-1 and TRBJ1-2, with 12 bases identical to TRBD1. This CDR3 is built from 15 residues. The germline CDR1 and CDR2 sequences are MGHDK and SYGVNS. The CDR3 DNA sequence: TGTGCCAGCAGTGATGGGGACAGGGGGCTCTATAGCTACACCCTC. It codes for CASSDGDRGLYSYTL.

This clonotype was observed many times. V usage is TRBV7-8 and J usage is TRBJ2-3; 13 bases are a match to TRBD2. The CDR3 consists of 16 residues. Germline CDR1 SGHVS, CDR2 FQNEAQ. The ends lost 4 bases at V and 4 bases at J; junction bases unmatched: 5. CDR3 region: CASSSWTSGGPDTQYF. The CDR3 nucleotides read TGTGCCAGCAGCTCTTGGACTAGCGGGGGCCCAGATACGCAGTATTTT.

This chain joins TRBV7-2 and TRBJ2-7; 8 positions agree with TRBD1. Germline V gene data show CDR1 as SGHTA and CDR2 as FQGNSA. Trimming cost V 3 bases and J 6 bases; bases outside gene matches: 7. This CDR3 spans 14 amino acids. For the CDR3, the DNA is TGTGCCAGCAGCTTGGGGACAGGTGCCCTCGAGCAGTACTTC. Amino acid sequence: CASSLGTGALEQYF.

This clonotype was detected ten times or more. The rearrangement uses TRBV19 and TRBJ2-7, with D perhaps assigned TRBD1 or TRBD2 (6 bases each). From germline, CDR1 is LNHDA and CDR2 SQIVND (reference sequence). Trimming removed 3 bases from V and 0 bases from J, with 12 bases in between. The CDR3 has 15 residues. The CDR3 sequence is CASSIGGPHSYEQYF. CDR3 nucleotide sequence: TGTGCCAGTAGTATTGGGGGGCCCCACTCCTACGAGCAGTACTTC.

This clonotype was picked up many times. The chain links TRBV19 to TRBJ1-2; maybe TRBD1 (6 bases). The CDR3 covers 16 residues. The germline V and J ends were trimmed by 0 bases and 4 bases, with 15 bases remaining between them. The germline CDR1 and CDR2 sequences are LNHDA and SQIVND (reference sequence). CDR3 bases: TGTGCCAGTAGTATAGAGGGACCTACAGGGAGCTATGGCTACACCTTC. It yields the protein CASSIEGPTGSYGYTF.

As to this clonotype: A much larger clonotype is one base distant, so this may be a read error. The chain is built from TRBV7-9 and TRBJ2-7; 9 nucleotides align to TRBD1. This CDR3 contains 16 residues. Germline V gene data show CDR1 as SEHNR and CDR2 as FQNEAQ (reference sequence). For the CDR3, the DNA is TGTGCCAGCAGTCAGACTGGGACAGGGTCCCCCTACGAGCGGTACTTC. Amino acid sequence: CASSQTGTGSPYERYF.

This clonotype occurred once. At one end, the junction sequence differs from germline, possibly due to a read error. V gene TRBV7-9 combines with J gene TRBJ2-2; D may correspond to TRBD1 or TRBD2 (5 bases each). Germline CDR1 is SEHNR and CDR2 is FQNEAQ (reference sequence). The CDR3 consists of 15 residues. CDR3 in DNA: TGTGCCAGCAGCCCCGCAGGGTGGAACACCGGGGAGCTGGTTTTT. Its protein product is CASSPAGWNTGELVF.